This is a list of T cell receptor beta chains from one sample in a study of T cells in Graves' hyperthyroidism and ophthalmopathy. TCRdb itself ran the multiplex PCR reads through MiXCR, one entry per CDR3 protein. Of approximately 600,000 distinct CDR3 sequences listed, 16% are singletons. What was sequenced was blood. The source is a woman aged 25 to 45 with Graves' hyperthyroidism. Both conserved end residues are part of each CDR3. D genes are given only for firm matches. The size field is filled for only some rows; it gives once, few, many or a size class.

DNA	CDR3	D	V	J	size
TGTGCCTGGATCAGGGGTCCCTACGAGCAGTACTTC	CAWIRGPYEQYF	NA	TRBV30	TRBJ2-7	NA
TGTGCCAGCAGCTCAGGGTTCGTTAATCAGCCCCAGCATTTT	CASSSGFVNQPQHF	NA	TRBV27	TRBJ1-5	many
TGTGCCAGCAGCTTAGGTCCGGGAGTGGGGGAGACCCAGTACTTC	CASSLGPGVGETQYF	NA	TRBV7-2	TRBJ2-5	many
TGTGCCAGTAAGGTTGCGGACAGCCTGAACACTGAAGCTTTCTTT	CASKVADSLNTEAFF	NA	TRBV19	TRBJ1-1	many
TGTGCCAGCAGTGAGCAAGGTCTTAGAGGATATTCACCCCTCCACTTT	CASSEQGLRGYSPLHF	NA	TRBV2	TRBJ1-6	few
TGTGCCAGCAGACGAGCGACAGGGGGATTAATACACGAGCAGTACTTC	CASRRATGGLIHEQYF	TRBD1	TRBV6-2/TRBV6-3	TRBJ2-7	many
TGTGCCAGCAGTGGCGACAGGGAGGCGTCCTACGAGCAGTACTTC	CASSGDREASYEQYF	NA	TRBV28	TRBJ2-7	many
TGCAGTGCCCCCAGGGAGCGCTACGAGCAGTACTTC	CSAPRERYEQYF	NA	TRBV20-1	TRBJ2-7	NA
TGTGCCAGCAGCCAAGATAGGAGGGAGCGGTTCTTC	CASSQDRRERFF	NA	TRBV14	TRBJ2-1	NA
TGTGCCACCAGCAGAACCTTAGGACAGGGCGGGACCCAGTACTTC	CATSRTLGQGGTQYF	TRBD1	TRBV15	TRBJ2-5	few
TGTGCCAGCAGGCGACTAGCGGGAGGGGATGAGCAGTTCTTC	CASRRLAGGDEQFF	TRBD2	TRBV12-3/TRBV12-4	TRBJ2-1	many
TGTGCCAGCAGCCAAGACGGTGGGGGGGCCAACGTCCTGACTTTC	CASSQDGGGANVLTF	NA	TRBV3-1	TRBJ2-6	NA
TGTGCCAGCAGACTAGCGCCCCTCCCCGGGGAGCTGTTTTTT	CASRLAPLPGELFF	TRBD2	TRBV27	TRBJ2-2	NA
TGCGCCAGCAGCTTCGTGGGAGGCGAGAATGAGCAGTTCTTC	CASSFVGGENEQFF	NA	TRBV5-1	TRBJ2-1	few
TGCAGCGTCCTTAGCGGGAGTGAAAGAAATGAGCAGTTCTTC	CSVLSGSERNEQFF	TRBD2	TRBV29-1	TRBJ2-1	few
TGTGCCAGCAGTTTATTATCTTACAGGAATAGCAATCAGCCCCAGCATTTT	CASSLLSYRNSNQPQHF	NA	TRBV28	TRBJ1-5	many
TGTGCCAGCTCCATCGGGCGGGGGGCGAATGAGCAGTTCTTC	CASSIGRGANEQFF	TRBD2	TRBV28	TRBJ2-1	many
TGTGCCAGCAGTTTATGGGCGGGGCCCTACAATGAGCAGTTCTTC	CASSLWAGPYNEQFF	NA	TRBV28	TRBJ2-1	NA
TGTGCCAGCAGTAGCGGGACAGAGGAGACCCAGTACTTC	CASSSGTEETQYF	NA	TRBV6-2/TRBV6-3	TRBJ2-5	many
TGTGCCAGCAGCCAAGTGAGTCTAGGACTAGCGGGAGGAGGAAACTGGGATACGCAGTATTTT	CASSQVSLGLAGGGNWDTQYF	TRBD2	TRBV3-1	TRBJ2-3	many
TGTGCCAGCTCAAAGGTGGAGAACACTGAAGCTTTCTTT	CASSKVENTEAFF	NA	TRBV18	TRBJ1-1	few
TGTGCCAGCAGTTTAGGACAGGGACCCAATGAGCAGTTCTTC	CASSLGQGPNEQFF	TRBD1	TRBV28	TRBJ2-1	NA
TGTGCCAGCAGGGTCGGGGGGCATGGCTACACCTTC	CASRVGGHGYTF	NA	TRBV12-3/TRBV12-4	TRBJ1-2	many
TGTGCCACCGCGGGAGTCGGAAGTACCGGGGAGCTGTTTTTT	CATAGVGSTGELFF	TRBD2	TRBV2	TRBJ2-2	many
TGTGCCAGCAGTTTGGGGGCTAGGGACAGTCCCCAAGAGACCCAGTACTTC	CASSLGARDSPQETQYF	TRBD1	TRBV7-2	TRBJ2-5	NA
TGTGCCACCAGCAGAGAACAGGGGGCTGGAAACACCATATATTTT	CATSREQGAGNTIYF	TRBD1	TRBV15	TRBJ1-3	many
TGTGCCAGTAGTAGGCGCGGGGCCGCGGATCAGCCCCAGCATTTT	CASSRRGAADQPQHF	NA	TRBV19	TRBJ1-5	many
TGTGCCAGCAGCATTAGATACCGGACAGGGGGCTTTCGGGAATCGCTGGATACGCAGTATTTT	CASSIRYRTGGFRESLDTQYF	TRBD1	TRBV7-8	TRBJ2-3	few
TGTGCCAGCAGTCTCCAGGGAGCCCTAGAAGGGCCCCAGCATTTT	CASSLQGALEGPQHF	NA	TRBV28	TRBJ1-5	many
TGTGCCAGCTCACGGGACAGTGACACCGGGGAGCTGTTTTTT	CASSRDSDTGELFF	TRBD1	TRBV18	TRBJ2-2	NA
TGTGCCACCAGCAGAGATCGTGCGCTCGGGGAGCTGTTTTTT	CATSRDRALGELFF	NA	TRBV15	TRBJ2-2	few
TGTGCCAGCAGTTTAGCAACAGGGTCTCACGGCTACACCTTC	CASSLATGSHGYTF	NA	TRBV28	TRBJ1-2	many
TGTGCCAGCAGTTTATACAACCTTCGGCAGGGCAATGAGCAGTTCTTC	CASSLYNLRQGNEQFF	NA	TRBV28	TRBJ2-1	many
TGTGCCACCGGACGGGTACCGAGCTATGGCTACACCTTC	CATGRVPSYGYTF	NA	TRBV19	TRBJ1-2	NA
TGTGCCAGCAGCCCCCGCACTAGCGGGAGGAGTGATGAGCAGTTCTTC	CASSPRTSGRSDEQFF	TRBD2	TRBV7-9	TRBJ2-1	many
TGCAGTGCCGCCGGGACAGTTCCCTACGAGCAGTACTTC	CSAAGTVPYEQYF	TRBD1	TRBV20-1	TRBJ2-7	NA
TGTGCCAGCAGCTTTGGGGGGTACACAGATACGCAGTATTTT	CASSFGGYTDTQYF	NA	TRBV11-2	TRBJ2-3	many
TGTGCCAGCAGCTTTGCCCTTACAGGGACTGGAAACACCATATATTTT	CASSFALTGTGNTIYF	NA	TRBV11-2	TRBJ1-3	few
TGTGCCTGGAGTCCACCTACAGGGGCGCTCAATCAGCCCCAGCATTTT	CAWSPPTGALNQPQHF	TRBD1	TRBV30	TRBJ1-5	many
TGTGCCAGCAGTGATATCGGGTACAATGAGCAGTTCTTC	CASSDIGYNEQFF	NA	TRBV25-1	TRBJ2-1	NA